This T cell receptor (beta chain) was recovered during a study of cytomegalovirus exposure and HLA in healthy donors. Study findings and constraints: Across donors, sequencing depth was assumed by presence/absence analyses to be roughly uniform. In an earlier analysis, in some 540 donors, most V segments appeared productive either ~87% or ~30% of the time.

CDR1 is LGHNA and CDR2 is YNFKEQ in the germline V gene. The CDR3 sequence is 15 residues long. Trimming at V came to 6 bases and at J to 7 bases, leaving 8 bases not matched to a gene. The study ran its PCR with 60 Vbeta and 13 Jbeta primers. TCRdb's copy holds only in-frame clones and misses some; the assay was immunoSEQ multiplex PCR. The sample lists roughly 190,000 clones, approximately 79% seen once, with around 1.6% in the top ten. Donors were ostensibly healthy at sampling, although undocumented immune exposures were probable. This clone was observed a single time. Its cognate antigen is unknown.

V is TRBV4-2 and J is TRBJ2-1, with 11 bases that match TRBD1. The sequence was obtained from a girl between 10 and 17 years old in good health and CMV-seropositive. Sequenced material: PBMCs. The CDR3 DNA follows: TGTGCCAGCAGTTCTGGGACAGGGGGTTCAAATGAGCAGTTCTTC. Protein: CASSSGTGGSNEQFF.